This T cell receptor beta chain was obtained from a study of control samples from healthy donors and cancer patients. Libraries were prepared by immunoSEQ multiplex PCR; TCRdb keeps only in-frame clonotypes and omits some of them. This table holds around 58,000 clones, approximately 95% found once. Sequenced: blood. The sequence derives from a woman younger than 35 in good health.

The CDR3 loop is CASRPPAGYGYTF. Here the CDR3 DNA reads TGTGCCAGCAGACCCCCCGCGGGCTATGGCTACACCTTC. V usage is TRBV6-5 and J usage is TRBJ1-2; D ambiguous. Per the germline V gene, CDR1 is MNHEY and CDR2 is SVGAGI. CDR3 length equals 13 residues. Deletions cut 6 bases from V and 4 bases from J, with 12 bases between.